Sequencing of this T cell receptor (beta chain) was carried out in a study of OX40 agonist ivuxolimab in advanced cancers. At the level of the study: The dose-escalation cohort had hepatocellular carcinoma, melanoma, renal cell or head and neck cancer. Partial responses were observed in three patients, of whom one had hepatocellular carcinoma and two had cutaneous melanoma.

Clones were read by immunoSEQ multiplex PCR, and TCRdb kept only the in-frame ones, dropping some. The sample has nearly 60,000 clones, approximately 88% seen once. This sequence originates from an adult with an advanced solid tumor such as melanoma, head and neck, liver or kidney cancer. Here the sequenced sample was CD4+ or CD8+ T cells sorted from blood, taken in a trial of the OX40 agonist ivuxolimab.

CDR3 sequence: CASRGTRYEQYF. As DNA, the CDR3 is TGTGCCAGCAGGGGAACTCGCTACGAGCAGTACTTC. The chain carries TRBV28 and TRBJ2-7; D remains unclear. This CDR3 contains 12 residues. Germline V gene sequence: CDR1 MDHEN, CDR2 SYDVKM. V lost 6 bases, J lost 3 bases, and 9 bases lay in between.